This TCR beta chain was recorded in a study of technical replicates of blood from a few donors. The protocol was immunoSEQ multiplex PCR, while the TCRdb copy is restricted to in-frame clones and leaves out a portion. The sample yields about 15,000 clones, roughly 91% seen once. This CDR3 is built from 14 residues. Germline CDR1 and CDR2: MNHNS and SASEGT. Trimming cost V 4 bases and J 5 bases, with 15 bases left between them. The receptor comes from a human donor in good health. The rearrangement links TRBV6-1 to TRBJ2-7, with TRBD1 as a possible D gene (5 bases). Sequencing was done on a sample of PBMCs. Written as DNA, the CDR3 is TGTGCCAGCAGTGTGGGTTACAGGACGGACGAGCAGTACTTC. Translated: CASSVGYRTDEQYF.